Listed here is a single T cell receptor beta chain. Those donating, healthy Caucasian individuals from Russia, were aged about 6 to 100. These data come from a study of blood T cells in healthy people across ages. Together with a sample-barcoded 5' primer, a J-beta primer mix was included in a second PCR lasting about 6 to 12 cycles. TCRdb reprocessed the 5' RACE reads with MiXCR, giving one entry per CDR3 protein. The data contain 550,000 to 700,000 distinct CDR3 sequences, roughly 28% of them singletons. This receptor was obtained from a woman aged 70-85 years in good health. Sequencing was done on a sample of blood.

CDR3 nucleotide sequence: TGTGCCAGCAGCATCGGACAGGGTAGTGTCTACACCTTC. This translates into CASSIGQGSVYTF. This chain links TRBV7-9 with TRBJ1-2; 8 nucleotides align to TRBD1. The CDR3 totals 13 residues. With 5 bases clipped from V and 10 bases from J, the junction kept 9 bases outside the gene matches. Germline CDR1 reads SEHNR; CDR2 reads FQNEAQ (reference sequence). The full variable domain, completed using reference TRBV7-9 and TRBJ1-2, is DTGVSQNPRHKITKRGQNVTFRCDPISEHNRLYWYRQTLGQGPEFLTYFQNEAQLEKSRLLSDRFSAERPKGSFSTLEIQRTEQGDSAMYLCASSIGQGSVYTFGSGTRLTVV.